What follows is one TCR beta chain and its context. This sample was included in a study of blood T cell repertoires in COVID-19. Study at large: Sample material is recorded as cDNA or gDNA derived from T cells, B-cell-depleted T cells, or PBMCs.

As originally analysed: By means of reference gene primer amplification, nucleated cell counts were estimated. Measured with immunoSEQ multiplex PCR; TCRdb has only the in-frame clones, and not every one. V, J and clone size are those of that table, while D and trimming were read from the DNA. The sample lists 140,000 to 150,000 clones, roughly 87% occurring once. CDR1 SGHDT and CDR2 YYEEEE come from the germline V gene. Trimming removed 3 bases from V and 0 bases from J, with 14 bases in between. The length of the CDR3 is 16 residues. This study enrolled people aged about 18 to 95 from under 25 US geographic areas. Within 2 weeks of study entry, exposed participants had contacted a PCR-confirmed or clinician-diagnosed COVID-19 case.

The sample comprised PBMCs or T cells enriched from blood (not recorded which). The rearrangement joins TRBV5-6 to TRBJ2-3; the D gene is possibly TRBD2 (7 bases). The receptor was isolated from a middle-aged woman who had been exposed to COVID-19. For the CDR3, the DNA is TGTGCCAGCAGCTACTCAGGGGAGGGCAGCACAGATACGCAGTATTTT. Its translation is CASSYSGEGSTDTQYF.